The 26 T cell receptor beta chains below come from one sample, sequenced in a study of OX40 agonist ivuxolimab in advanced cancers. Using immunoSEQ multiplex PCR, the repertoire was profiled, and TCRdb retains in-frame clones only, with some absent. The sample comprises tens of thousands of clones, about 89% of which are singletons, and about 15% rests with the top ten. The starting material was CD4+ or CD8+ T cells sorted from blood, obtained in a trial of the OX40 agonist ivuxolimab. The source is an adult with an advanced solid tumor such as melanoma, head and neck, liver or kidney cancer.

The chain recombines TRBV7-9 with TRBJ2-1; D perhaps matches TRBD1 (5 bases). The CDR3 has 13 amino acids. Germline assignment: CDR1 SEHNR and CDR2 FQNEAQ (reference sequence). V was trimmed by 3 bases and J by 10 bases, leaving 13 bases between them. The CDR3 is CASSFVLGPEQFF. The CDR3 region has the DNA TGTGCCAGCAGCTTCGTCCTGGGGCCGGAGCAGTTCTTC.

In DNA, the CDR3 is TGTGCCAGCAGCGTAGGTGTAGGTGGCGAGCAGTACTTC. As protein: CASSVGVGGEQYF. This chain links TRBV9 with TRBJ2-7, with D unresolved. CDR1 is SGDLS, CDR2 YYNGEE, per germline. The CDR3 contains 13 residues. V was trimmed by 0 bases and J by 6 bases, leaving 10 bases between them.

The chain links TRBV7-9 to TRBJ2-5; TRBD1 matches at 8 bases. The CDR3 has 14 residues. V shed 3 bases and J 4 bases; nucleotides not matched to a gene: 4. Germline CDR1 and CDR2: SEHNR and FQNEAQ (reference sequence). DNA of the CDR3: TGTGCCAGCAGCTTTTCAGGGGGCGGAGAGACCCAGTACTTC. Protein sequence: CASSFSGGGETQYF.

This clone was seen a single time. The CDR3 region is CASSRGLANNEQFF. As DNA, the CDR3 is TGTGCCAGCAGCCGAGGCCTAGCGAACAATGAGCAGTTCTTC. The V call is TRBV7-9, the J call TRBJ2-1, with a tentative D call TRBD2 (6 bases). V shed 5 bases and J shed 5 bases, with 13 bases lying between them. There are 14 residues in the CDR3. Germline values: CDR1 SEHNR, CDR2 FQNEAQ (reference sequence).

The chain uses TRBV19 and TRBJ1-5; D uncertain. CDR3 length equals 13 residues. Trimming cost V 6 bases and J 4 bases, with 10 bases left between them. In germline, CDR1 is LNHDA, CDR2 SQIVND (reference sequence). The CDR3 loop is CASSLTKNQPQHF. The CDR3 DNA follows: TGTGCCAGTAGCCTAACTAAAAATCAGCCCCAGCATTTT.

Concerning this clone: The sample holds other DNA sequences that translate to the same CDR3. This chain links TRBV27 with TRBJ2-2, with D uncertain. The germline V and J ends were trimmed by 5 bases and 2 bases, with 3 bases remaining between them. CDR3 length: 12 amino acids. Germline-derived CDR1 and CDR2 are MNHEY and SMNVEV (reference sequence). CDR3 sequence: CASSPNTGELFF. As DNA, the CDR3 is TGTGCCAGCAGTCCTAACACCGGGGAGCTGTTTTTT.

The CDR3 DNA is TGTGCCAGCAGCTCGGACGGCCGGCCCTACGAGCAGTACTTC. It yields the protein CASSSDGRPYEQYF. The rearrangement joins TRBV5-6 to TRBJ2-7; D not certain. V lost 3 bases, J lost 2 bases, and 12 bases lay in between. Germline assignment: CDR1 SGHDT and CDR2 YYEEEE. The CDR3 loop spans 14 amino acids.

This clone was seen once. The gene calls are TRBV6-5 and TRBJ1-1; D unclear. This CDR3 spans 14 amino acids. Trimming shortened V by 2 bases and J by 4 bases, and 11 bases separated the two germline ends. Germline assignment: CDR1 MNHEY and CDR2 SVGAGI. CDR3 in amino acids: CASSYADWGTEAFF. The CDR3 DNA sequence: TGTGCCAGCAGTTACGCGGACTGGGGCACTGAAGCTTTCTTT.

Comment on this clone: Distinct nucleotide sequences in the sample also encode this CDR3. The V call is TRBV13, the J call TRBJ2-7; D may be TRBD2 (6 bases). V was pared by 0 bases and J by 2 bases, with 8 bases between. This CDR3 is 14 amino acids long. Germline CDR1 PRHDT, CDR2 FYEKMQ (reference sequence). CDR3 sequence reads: CASSLGRGTYEQYF. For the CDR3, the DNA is TGTGCCAGCAGCTTAGGCCGGGGGACCTACGAGCAGTACTTC.

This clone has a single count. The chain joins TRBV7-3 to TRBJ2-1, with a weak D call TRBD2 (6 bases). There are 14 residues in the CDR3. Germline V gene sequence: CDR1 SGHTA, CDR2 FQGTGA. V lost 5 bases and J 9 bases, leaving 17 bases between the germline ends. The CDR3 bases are TGTGCCAGCAGCCTTGGGACTTCGGGCGGTGAGCAGTTCTTC. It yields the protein CASSLGTSGGEQFF.

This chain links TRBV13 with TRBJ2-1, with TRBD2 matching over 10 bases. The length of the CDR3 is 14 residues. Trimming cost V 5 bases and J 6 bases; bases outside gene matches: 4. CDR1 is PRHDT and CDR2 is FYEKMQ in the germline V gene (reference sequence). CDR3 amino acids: CASSLPSGSNEQFF. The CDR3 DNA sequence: TGTGCCAGCAGCCTCCCTAGCGGGAGCAATGAGCAGTTCTTC.

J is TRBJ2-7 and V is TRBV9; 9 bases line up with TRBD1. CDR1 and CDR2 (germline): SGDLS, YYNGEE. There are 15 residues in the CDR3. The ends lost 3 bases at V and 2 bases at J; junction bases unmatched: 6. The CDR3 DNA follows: TGTGCCAGCAGCGAAGGACAGGGGTCCCCCTACGAGCAGTACTTC. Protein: CASSEGQGSPYEQYF.

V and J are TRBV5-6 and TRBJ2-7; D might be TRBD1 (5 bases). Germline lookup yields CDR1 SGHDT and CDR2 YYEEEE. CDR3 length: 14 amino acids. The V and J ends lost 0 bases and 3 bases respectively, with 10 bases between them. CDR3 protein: CASSLGDRGYEQYF. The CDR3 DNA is TGTGCCAGCAGCTTGGGGGATAGGGGCTACGAGCAGTACTTC. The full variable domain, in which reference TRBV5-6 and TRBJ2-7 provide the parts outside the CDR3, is DAGVTQSPTHLIKTRGQQVTLRCSPKSGHDTVSWYQQALGQGPQFIFQYYEEEERQRGNFPDRFSGHQFPNYSSELNVNALLLGDSALYLCASSLGDRGYEQYFGPGTRLTVT.

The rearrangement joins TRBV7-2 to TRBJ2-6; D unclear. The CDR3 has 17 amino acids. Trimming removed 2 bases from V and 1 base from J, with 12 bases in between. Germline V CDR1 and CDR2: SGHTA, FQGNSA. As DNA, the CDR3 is TGTGCCAGCAGCTTAACTCAGAGCCATTCTGGGGCCAACGTCCTGACTTTC. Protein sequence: CASSLTQSHSGANVLTF.

CDR3 loop: CASPPGPSGELFF. The CDR3, as DNA: TGTGCCAGCCCCCCGGGGCCGAGCGGGGAGCTGTTTTTT. The chain has TRBV7-9 and TRBJ2-2, with D possibly called TRBD1 or TRBD2 (5 bases each). The germline gives CDR1 SEHNR, CDR2 FQNEAQ (reference sequence). With 8 bases removed from V and 7 bases from J, the gap between germline ends came to 14 bases. CDR3 size: 13 residues. The variable domain in full, completed from reference TRBV7-9 and TRBJ2-2, reads DTGVSQNPRHKITKRGQNVTFRCDPISEHNRLYWYRQTLGQGPEFLTYFQNEAQLEKSRLLSDRFSAERPKGSFSTLEIQRTEQGDSAMYLCASPPGPSGELFFGEGSRLTVL.

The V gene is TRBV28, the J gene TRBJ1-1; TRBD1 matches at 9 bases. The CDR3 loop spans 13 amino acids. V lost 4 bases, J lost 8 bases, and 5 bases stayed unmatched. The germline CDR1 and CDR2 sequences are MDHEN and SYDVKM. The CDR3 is CASSWGTGQEAFF. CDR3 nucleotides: TGTGCCAGCAGTTGGGGGACAGGGCAAGAAGCTTTCTTT.

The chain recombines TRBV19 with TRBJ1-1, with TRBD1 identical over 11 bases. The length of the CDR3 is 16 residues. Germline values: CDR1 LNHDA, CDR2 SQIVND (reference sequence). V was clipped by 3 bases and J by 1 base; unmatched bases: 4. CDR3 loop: CASSIGQGAKNTEAFF. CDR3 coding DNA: TGTGCCAGTAGTATTGGACAGGGGGCGAAGAACACTGAAGCTTTCTTT.

CDR3 bases: TGTGCCAGCACCTGGGGGTTAGGATACAATGAGCAGTTCTTC. It yields the protein CASTWGLGYNEQFF. The chain carries TRBV27 and TRBJ2-1, with D perhaps given as TRBD1 or TRBD2 (5 bases each). Germline V CDR1 and CDR2: MNHEY, SMNVEV (reference sequence). V shed 7 bases and J shed 4 bases, with 14 bases lying between them. The CDR3 totals 14 residues.

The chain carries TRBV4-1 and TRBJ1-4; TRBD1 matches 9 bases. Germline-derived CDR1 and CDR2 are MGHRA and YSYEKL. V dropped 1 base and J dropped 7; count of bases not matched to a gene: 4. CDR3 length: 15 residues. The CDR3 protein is CASSQGQGGGEKLFF. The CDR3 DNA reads TGCGCCAGCAGCCAAGGACAGGGGGGGGGTGAAAAACTGTTTTTT.

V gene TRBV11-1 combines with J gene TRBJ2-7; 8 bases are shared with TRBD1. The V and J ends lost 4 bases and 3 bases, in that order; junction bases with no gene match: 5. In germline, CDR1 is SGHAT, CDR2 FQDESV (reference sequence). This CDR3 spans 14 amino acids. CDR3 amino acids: CASSWPGTGYEQYF. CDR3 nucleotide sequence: TGTGCCAGCAGCTGGCCCGGGACAGGCTACGAGCAGTACTTC.

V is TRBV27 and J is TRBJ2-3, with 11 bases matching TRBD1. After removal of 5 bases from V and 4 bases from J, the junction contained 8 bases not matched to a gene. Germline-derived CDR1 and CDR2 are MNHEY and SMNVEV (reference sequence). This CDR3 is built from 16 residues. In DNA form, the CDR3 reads TGTGCCAGCAGTGTCCCCCCGGGACAGGGGGCAGATACGCAGTATTTT. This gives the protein CASSVPPGQGADTQYF.

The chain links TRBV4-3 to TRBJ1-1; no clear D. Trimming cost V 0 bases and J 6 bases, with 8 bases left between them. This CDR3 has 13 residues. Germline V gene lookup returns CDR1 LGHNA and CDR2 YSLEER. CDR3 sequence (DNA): TGCGCCAGCAGCCAAGATCGGGAGTCTGAAGCTTTCTTT. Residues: CASSQDRESEAFF.

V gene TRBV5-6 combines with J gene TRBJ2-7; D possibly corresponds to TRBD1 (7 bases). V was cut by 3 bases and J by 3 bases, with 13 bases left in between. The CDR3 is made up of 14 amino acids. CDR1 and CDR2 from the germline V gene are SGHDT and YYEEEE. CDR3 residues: CASSWGDSFYEQYF. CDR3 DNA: TGTGCCAGCAGCTGGGGGGACAGCTTCTACGAGCAGTACTTC.

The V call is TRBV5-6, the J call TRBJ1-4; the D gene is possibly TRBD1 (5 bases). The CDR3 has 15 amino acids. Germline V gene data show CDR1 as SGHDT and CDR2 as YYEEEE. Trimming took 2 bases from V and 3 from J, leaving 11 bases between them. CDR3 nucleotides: TGTGCCAGCAGCTTCAGGGACGCCCCTAATGAAAAACTGTTTTTT. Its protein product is CASSFRDAPNEKLFF.

CDR3 loop: CASSREGGEQFF. The CDR3 DNA is TGCGCCAGCAGCCGCGAGGGAGGTGAGCAGTTCTTC. V and J are TRBV4-3 and TRBJ2-1; weak D call: TRBD2 (6 bases). From germline, CDR1 is LGHNA and CDR2 YSLEER. V gave up 4 bases and J gave up 9 bases, with 10 bases separating them. The CDR3 covers 12 residues.

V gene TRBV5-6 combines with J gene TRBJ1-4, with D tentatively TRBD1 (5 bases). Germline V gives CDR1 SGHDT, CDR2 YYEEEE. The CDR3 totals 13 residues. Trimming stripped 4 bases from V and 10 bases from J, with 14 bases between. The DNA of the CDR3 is TGTGCCAGCAGCCACGGGACCCCCACAAAACTGTTTTTT. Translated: CASSHGTPTKLFF.